What follows is one T cell receptor (beta chain) and its context. This sample was taken from a study of blood T cell repertoires in COVID-19. Study in general: The samples span acute and convalescent COVID-19 from the United States, Italy and Spain. PBMCs, B-cell-depleted T cells, or T cells provided the cDNA or gDNA that made up the material.

CDR1 and CDR2 from the germline V gene are LGHDT and YNNKEL (reference sequence). This CDR3 is 16 amino acids long. Losses at the gene ends were 5 bases for V and 6 bases for J; bases not matched to a gene: 13. Per the original data handling: Reference gene primer amplification yielded estimated nucleated cell counts. Sequencing used immunoSEQ multiplex PCR; TCRdb keeps in-frame clones, though not all of them. The V and J calls and clone size were taken over from that table, and D and trimming were inferred from the DNA. The sample consists of more than 150,000 clones, more than 80% of them appearing once.

The chain combines TRBV3-1 (or the pseudogene TRBV3-2) with TRBJ2-3, with 8 bases matching TRBD2. Source material: peripheral blood. This clonotype was sampled from a human donor in a cohort sampled during active COVID-19. In nucleotides, the CDR3 is TGTGCCAGCAGCAACACGGGGGGGGACCCCAGCGATACGCAGTATTTT. Protein product: CASSNTGGDPSDTQYF.